The text below deals with one T cell receptor beta chain. At the DNA level, this CDR3 is encoded by other sequences in the same sample as well. This sample was included in a study of shared clonotypes between healthy human individuals. TCRdb keeps only in-frame clones here, not all; method: immunoSEQ multiplex PCR. This table holds roughly 2.1 million clones, roughly 91% found once. It was CD45RO-negative cells, positively selected for CCR7, that made up naive CD8 cells, with terminally differentiated effector memory CD45RA+ cells excluded. CDR3 length: 13 amino acids. CDR1 and CDR2 (germline): MNHEY, SVGAGI. Deletions cut 2 bases from V and 5 bases from J, with 6 bases between.

The sample was naive CD8+ T cells from PBMCs. This TCR came from a man younger than 35 in good health. Some clones in this sample may be carry-over from other donors' samples. The chain links TRBV6-5 to TRBJ2-2, with D possibly TRBD1 on 6 matching bases. The CDR3 region is CASSYRGTGELFF. CDR3 coding DNA: TGTGCCAGCAGTTACAGGGGGACCGGGGAGCTGTTTTTT.